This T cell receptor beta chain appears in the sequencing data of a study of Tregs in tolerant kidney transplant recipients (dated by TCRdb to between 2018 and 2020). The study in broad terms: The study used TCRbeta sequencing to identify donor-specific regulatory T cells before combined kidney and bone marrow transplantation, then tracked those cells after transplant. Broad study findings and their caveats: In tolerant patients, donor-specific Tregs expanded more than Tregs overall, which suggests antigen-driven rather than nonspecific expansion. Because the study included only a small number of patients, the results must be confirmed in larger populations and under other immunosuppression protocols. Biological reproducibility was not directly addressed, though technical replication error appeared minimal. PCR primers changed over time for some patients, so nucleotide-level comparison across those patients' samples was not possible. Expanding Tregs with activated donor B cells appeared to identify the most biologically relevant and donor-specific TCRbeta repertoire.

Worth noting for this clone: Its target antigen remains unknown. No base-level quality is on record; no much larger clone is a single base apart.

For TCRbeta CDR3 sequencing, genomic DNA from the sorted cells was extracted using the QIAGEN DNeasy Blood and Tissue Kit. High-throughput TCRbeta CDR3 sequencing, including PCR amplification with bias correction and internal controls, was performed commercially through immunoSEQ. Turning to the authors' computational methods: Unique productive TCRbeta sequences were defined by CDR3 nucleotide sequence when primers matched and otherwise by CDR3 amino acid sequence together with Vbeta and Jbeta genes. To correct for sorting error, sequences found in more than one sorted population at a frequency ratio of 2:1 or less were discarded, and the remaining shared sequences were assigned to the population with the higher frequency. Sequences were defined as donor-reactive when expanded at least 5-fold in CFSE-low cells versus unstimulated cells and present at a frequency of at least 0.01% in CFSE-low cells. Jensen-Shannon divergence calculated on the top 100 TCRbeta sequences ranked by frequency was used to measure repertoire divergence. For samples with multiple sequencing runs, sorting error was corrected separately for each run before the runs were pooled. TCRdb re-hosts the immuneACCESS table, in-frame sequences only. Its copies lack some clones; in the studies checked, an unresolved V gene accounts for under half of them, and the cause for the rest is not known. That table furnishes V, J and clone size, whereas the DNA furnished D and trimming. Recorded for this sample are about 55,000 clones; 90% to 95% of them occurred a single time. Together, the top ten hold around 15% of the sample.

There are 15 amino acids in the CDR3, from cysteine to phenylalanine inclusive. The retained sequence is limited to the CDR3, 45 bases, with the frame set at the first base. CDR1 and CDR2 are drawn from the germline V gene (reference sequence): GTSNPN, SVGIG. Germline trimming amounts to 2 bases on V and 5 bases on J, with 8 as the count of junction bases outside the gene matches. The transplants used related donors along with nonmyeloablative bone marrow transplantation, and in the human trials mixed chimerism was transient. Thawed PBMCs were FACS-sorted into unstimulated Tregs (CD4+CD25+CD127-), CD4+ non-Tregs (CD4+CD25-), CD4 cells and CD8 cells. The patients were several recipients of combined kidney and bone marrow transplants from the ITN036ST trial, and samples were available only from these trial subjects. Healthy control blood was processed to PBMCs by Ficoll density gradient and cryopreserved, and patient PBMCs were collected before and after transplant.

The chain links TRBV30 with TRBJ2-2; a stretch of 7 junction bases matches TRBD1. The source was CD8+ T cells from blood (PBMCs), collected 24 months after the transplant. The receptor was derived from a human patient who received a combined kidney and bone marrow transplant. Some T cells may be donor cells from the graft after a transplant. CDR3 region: CAWSRFDRATGELFF. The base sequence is TGTGCCTGGAGTCGTTTTGACAGGGCTACCGGGGAGCTGTTTTTT.